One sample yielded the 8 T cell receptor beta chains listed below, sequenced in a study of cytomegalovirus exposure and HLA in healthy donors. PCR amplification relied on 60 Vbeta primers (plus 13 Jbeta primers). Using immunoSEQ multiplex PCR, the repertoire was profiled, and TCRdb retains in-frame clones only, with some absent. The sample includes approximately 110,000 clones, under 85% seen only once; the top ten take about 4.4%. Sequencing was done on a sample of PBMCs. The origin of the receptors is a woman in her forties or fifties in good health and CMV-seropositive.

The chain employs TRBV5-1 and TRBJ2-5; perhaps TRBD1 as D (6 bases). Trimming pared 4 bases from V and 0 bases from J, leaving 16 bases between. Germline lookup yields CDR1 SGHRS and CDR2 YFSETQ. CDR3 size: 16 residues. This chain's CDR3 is CASSVGGRGHQETQYF. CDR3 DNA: TGCGCCAGCAGCGTTGGAGGCAGGGGTCACCAAGAGACCCAGTACTTC. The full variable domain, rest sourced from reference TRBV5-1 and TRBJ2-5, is KAGVTQTPRYLIKTRGQQVTLSCSPISGHRSVSWYQQTPGQGLQFLFEYFSETQRNKGNFPGRFSGRQFSNSRSEMNVSTLELGDSALYLCASSVGGRGHQETQYFGPGTRLLVL.

The CDR3 nucleotides are TGCGCCAGCAGCTTGGCGGGGGGGTACACTGAAGCTTTCTTT. This translates into CASSLAGGYTEAFF. The genes are TRBV5-1 and TRBJ1-1, with a weak D call TRBD1 (5 bases). Germline assignment: CDR1 SGHRS and CDR2 YFSETQ. With 0 bases removed from V and 3 bases from J, the gap between germline ends came to 9 bases. The CDR3 has 14 residues.

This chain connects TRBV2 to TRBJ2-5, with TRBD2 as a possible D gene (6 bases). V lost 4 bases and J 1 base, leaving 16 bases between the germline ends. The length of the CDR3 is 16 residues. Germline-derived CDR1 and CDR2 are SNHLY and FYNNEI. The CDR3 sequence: CASSGPLGGRQETQYF. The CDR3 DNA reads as TGTGCCAGCAGTGGCCCTCTCGGGGGACGCCAAGAGACCCAGTACTTC.

CDR3 nucleotides: TGTGCCAGCAGTGAGTTGGTGGGAGGGTTGGAGGGACCCTTTTCCGATGAGCAGTTCTTC. It yields the protein CASSELVGGLEGPFSDEQFF. This chain uses TRBV2 with TRBJ2-1, with 7 bases aligning to TRBD2. CDR1 and CDR2 from the germline V gene are SNHLY and FYNNEI. CDR3 size: 20 residues. V was pared by 3 bases and J by 8 bases, with 25 bases of the junction left unmatched.

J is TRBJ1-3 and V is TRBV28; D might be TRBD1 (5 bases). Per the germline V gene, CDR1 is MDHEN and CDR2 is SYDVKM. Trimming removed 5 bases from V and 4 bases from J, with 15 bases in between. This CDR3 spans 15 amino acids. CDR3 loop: CASSPPRTSGNTIYF. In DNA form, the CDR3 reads TGTGCCAGCAGTCCACCCCGGACATCAGGAAACACCATATATTTT.

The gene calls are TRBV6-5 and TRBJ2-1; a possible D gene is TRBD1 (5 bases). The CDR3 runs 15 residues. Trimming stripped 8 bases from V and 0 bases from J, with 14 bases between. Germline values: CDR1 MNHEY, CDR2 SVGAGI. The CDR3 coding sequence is TGTGCCAGCTCTTACAGGTTGAGCTCCTACAATGAGCAGTTCTTC. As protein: CASSYRLSSYNEQFF.

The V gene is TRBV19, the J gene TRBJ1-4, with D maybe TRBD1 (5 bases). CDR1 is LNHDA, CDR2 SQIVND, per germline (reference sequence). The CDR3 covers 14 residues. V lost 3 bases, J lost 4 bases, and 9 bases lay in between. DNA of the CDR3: TGTGCCAGTAGTATTCTAGGGGATAATGAAAAACTGTTTTTT. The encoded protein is CASSILGDNEKLFF.

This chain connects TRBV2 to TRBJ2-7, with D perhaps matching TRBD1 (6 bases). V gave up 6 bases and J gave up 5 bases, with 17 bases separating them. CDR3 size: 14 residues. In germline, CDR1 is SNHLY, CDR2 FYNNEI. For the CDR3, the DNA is TGTGCCAGCAGAGGCAGGGGTCTCTTCAACGAGCAGTACTTC. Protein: CASRGRGLFNEQYF.